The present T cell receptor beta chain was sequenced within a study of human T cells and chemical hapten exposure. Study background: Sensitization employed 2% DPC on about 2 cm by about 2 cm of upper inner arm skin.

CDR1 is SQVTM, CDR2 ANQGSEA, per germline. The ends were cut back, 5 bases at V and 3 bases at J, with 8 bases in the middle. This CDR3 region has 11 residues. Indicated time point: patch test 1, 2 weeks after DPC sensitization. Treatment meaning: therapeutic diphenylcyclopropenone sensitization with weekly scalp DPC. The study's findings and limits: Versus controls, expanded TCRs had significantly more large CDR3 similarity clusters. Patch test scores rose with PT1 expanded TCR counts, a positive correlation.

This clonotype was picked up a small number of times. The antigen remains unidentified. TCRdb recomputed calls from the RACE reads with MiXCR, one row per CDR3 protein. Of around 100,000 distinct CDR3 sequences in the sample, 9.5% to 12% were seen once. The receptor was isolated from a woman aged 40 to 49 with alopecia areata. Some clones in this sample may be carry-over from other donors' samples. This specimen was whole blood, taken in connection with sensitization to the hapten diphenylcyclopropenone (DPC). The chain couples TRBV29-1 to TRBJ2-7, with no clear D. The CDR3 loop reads CSVQTRYEQYF. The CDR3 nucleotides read TGCAGCGTTCAGACGCGCTACGAGCAGTACTTC.